This TCR beta chain was profiled in a study of patients and donors after allogeneic stem cell transplantation. A few counts support this clonotype. In TCRdb, the RT-PCR reads were re-called with MiXCR into one record per CDR3 protein. The profile shows roughly 880,000 distinct CDR3 sequences, more than 15% of them singletons. V gave up 5 bases and J gave up 7 bases, with 24 bases separating them. CDR1 and CDR2 from the germline V gene are SEHNR and FQNEAQ (reference sequence). This CDR3 contains 17 residues. J is TRBJ2-1 and V is TRBV7-9; TRBD1 is a possible D gene (6 bases). Specimen: blood, either unsorted or a sorted T cell fraction (not recorded which). This TCR was sampled from a human donor who was either an allogeneic HSCT recipient or a stem cell or donor lymphocyte infusion donor (not recorded which). It is not recorded whose cells these are; they may come from a transplant donor. The CDR3 loop reads CASSPLVGRRGGNEQFF. CDR3 coding DNA: TGTGCCAGCAGCCCCCTAGTGGGGCGCAGGGGTGGAAATGAGCAGTTCTTC.